This T cell receptor (beta chain) was sequenced during a study of T cell responses to AZD1222 COVID-19 vaccine. Pooling was applied to second doses at about 4 or about 12 weeks. Regarding the study as a whole: The reported proportion of spike-specific TCRs targeting unmutated variant regions was nearly half. Donors in the cohort were predominantly white British and more often female, and clonal diversity was possibly underestimated. Just a handful of people given AZD1222 tested seropositive at baseline.

Worth noting for this clone: The antigen is not known.

Method: immunoSEQ multiplex PCR; TCRdb's copy keeps in-frame clones and lacks some. The table has around 150,000 clones, 70% to 90% seen once. This clonotype originated in an adult who received the AZD1222 COVID-19 vaccine. The material was peripheral blood, obtained 28 days after the second AZD1222 dose.

CDR3 in amino acids: CASLQGTGNTIYF. The CDR3 DNA follows: TGTGCCAGCTTACAGGGTACTGGAAACACCATATATTTT. The J gene is TRBJ1-3, the V gene TRBV12-3 or TRBV12-4; D might be TRBD1 (6 bases). This CDR3 spans 13 amino acids. Deletions cut 8 bases from V and 2 bases from J, with 10 bases between.